Reported below is one TCR beta chain. This CDR3 region has 16 residues. Germline V gives CDR1 LGHNA, CDR2 YSLEER. V was cut by 2 bases and J by 8 bases, with 21 bases left in between. Profiled with immunoSEQ multiplex PCR; TCRdb holds only in-frame clones, not every one. The sample yields some 220,000 clones, approximately 80% seen once. The data were taken from a study of blood T cell repertoires in COVID-19. Study background: Italy, Spain and the United States were the sources of the convalescent and acute COVID-19 samples. PBMCs, B-cell-depleted T cells, or T cells were the source of the cDNA or gDNA that made up the material.

Source material: peripheral blood. The chain carries TRBV4-3 and TRBJ1-2, with D possibly matching TRBD1 (6 bases). The receptor comes from a woman aged 80 or over with active or convalescent COVID-19. This CDR3 reads CASSQTIKTGGDGYTF. DNA for the CDR3: TGCGCCAGCAGCCAAACAATCAAGACAGGTGGCGACGGCTACACCTTC.